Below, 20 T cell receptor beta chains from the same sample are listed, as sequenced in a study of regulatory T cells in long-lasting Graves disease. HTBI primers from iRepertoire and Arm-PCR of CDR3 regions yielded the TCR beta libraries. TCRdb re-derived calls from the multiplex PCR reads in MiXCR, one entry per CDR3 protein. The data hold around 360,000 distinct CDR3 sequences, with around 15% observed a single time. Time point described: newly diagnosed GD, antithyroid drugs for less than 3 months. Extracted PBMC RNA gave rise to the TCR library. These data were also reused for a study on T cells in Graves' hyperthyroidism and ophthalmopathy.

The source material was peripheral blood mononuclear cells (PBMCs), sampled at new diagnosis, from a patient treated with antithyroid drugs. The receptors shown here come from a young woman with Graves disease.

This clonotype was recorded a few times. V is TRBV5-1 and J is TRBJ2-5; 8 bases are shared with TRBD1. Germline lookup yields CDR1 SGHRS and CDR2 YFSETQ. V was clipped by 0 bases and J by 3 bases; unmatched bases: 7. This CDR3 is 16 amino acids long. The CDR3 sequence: CASSLDRGNEEETQYF. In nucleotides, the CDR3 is TGCGCCAGCAGCTTGGACAGGGGGAACGAGGAAGAGACCCAGTACTTC.

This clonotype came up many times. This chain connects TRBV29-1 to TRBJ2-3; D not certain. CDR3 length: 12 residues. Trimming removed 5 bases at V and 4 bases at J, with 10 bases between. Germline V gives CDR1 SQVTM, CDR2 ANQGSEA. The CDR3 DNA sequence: TGCAGCGTTCTGAAGGGTCCAGATACGCAGTATTTT. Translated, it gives CSVLKGPDTQYF.

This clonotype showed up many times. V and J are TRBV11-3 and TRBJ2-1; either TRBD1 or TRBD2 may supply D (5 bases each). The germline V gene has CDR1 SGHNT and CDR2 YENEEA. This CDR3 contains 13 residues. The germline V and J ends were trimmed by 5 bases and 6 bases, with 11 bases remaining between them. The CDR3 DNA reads TGTGCCAGCAGCATCGGGACGATCAATGAGCAGTTCTTC. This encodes CASSIGTINEQFF. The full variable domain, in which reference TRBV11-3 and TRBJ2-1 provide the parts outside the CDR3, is EAGVVQSPRYKIIEKKQPVAFWCNPISGHNTLYWYLQNLGQGPELLIRYENEEAVDDSQLPKDRFSAERLKGVDSTLKIQPAELGDSAVYLCASSIGTINEQFFGPGTRLTVL.

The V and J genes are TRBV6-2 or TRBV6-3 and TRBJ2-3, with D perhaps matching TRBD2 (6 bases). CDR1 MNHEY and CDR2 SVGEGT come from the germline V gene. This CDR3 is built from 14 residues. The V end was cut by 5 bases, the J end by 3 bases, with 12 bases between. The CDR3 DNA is TGTGCCAGCAGTGCATCGGGGAGGACAGATACGCAGTATTTT. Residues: CASSASGRTDTQYF.

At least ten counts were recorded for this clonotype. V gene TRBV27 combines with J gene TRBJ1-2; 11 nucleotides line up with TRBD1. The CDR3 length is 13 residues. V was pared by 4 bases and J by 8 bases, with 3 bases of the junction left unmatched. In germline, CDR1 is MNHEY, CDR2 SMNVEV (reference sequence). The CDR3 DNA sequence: TGTGCCAGCAGTTGGGGACAGGGGGGCGGCTACACCTTC. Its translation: CASSWGQGGGYTF.

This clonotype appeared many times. CDR3 coding DNA: TGCAGTGCTAGAGGGTTGGGGGAGGGTGGCTACACCTTC. Amino acids: CSARGLGEGGYTF. V is TRBV20-1 and J is TRBJ1-2; maybe TRBD1 (5 bases). With 1 base removed from V and 7 bases from J, the gap between germline ends came to 13 bases. Germline CDR1 reads DFQATT; CDR2 reads SNEGSKA (reference sequence). The CDR3 is made up of 13 amino acids.

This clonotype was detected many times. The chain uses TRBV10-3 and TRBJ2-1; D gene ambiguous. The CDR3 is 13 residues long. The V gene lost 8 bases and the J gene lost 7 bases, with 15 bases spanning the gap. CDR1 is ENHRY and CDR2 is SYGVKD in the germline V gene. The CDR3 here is CAIAGPVQNEQFF. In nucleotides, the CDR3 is TGTGCCATCGCCGGGCCGGTACAGAATGAGCAGTTCTTC.

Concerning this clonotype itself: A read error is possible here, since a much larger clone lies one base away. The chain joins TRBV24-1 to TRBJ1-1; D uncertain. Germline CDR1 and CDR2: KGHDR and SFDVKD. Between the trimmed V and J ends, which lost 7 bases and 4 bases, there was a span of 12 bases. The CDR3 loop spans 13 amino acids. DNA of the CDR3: TGTGCCACCAGGGACGGATTGAGCACTGAAGCTTTCTTT. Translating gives CATRDGLSTEAFF.

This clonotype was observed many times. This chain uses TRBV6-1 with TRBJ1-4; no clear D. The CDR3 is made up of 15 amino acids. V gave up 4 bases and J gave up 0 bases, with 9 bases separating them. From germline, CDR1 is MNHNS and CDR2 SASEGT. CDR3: CASSVGRSTNEKLFF. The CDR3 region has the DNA TGTGCCAGCAGTGTTGGTCGGTCAACTAATGAAAAACTGTTTTTT.

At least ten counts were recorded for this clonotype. As DNA, the CDR3 is TGTGCCAGCAGGGCGGGTTTTGAGGGCAATCAGCCCCAGCATTTT. Residues: CASRAGFEGNQPQHF. The V call is TRBV7-9, the J call TRBJ1-5, with D uncertain. The CDR3 extends over 15 amino acids. Germline CDR1 reads SEHNR; CDR2 reads FQNEAQ (reference sequence). With 6 bases removed from V and 2 bases from J, the gap between germline ends came to 14 bases.

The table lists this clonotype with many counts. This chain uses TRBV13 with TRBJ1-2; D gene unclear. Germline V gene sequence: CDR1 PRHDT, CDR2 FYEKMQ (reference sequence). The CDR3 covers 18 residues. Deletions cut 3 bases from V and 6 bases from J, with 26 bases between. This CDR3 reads CASSFTFLVGGGTDGYTF. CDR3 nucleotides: TGTGCCAGCAGCTTTACATTCCTCGTCGGAGGCGGTACGGATGGCTACACCTTC.

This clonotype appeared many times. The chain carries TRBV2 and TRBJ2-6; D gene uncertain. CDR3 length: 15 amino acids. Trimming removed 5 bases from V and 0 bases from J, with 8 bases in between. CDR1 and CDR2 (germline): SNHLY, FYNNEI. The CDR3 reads CASSRINSGANVLTF. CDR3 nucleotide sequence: TGTGCCAGCAGTCGGATAAACTCTGGGGCCAACGTCCTGACTTTC.

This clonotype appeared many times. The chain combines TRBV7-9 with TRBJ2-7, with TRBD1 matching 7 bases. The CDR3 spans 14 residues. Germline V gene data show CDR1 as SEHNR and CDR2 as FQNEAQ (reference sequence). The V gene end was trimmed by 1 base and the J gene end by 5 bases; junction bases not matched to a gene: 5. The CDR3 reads CASSLGTGVDEQYF. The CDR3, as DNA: TGTGCCAGCAGCTTAGGGACAGGCGTGGACGAGCAGTACTTC.

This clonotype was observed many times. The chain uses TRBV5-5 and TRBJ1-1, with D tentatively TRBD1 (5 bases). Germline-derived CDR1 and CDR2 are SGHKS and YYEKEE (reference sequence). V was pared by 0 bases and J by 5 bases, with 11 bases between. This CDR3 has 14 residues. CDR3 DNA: TGTGCCAGCAGCTTGGTTGGGGGAAGGACTGAAGCTTTCTTT. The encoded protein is CASSLVGGRTEAFF. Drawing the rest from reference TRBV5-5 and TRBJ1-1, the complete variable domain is DAGVTQSPTHLIKTRGQQVTLRCSPISGHKSVSWYQQVLGQGPQFIFQYYEKEERGRGNFPDRFSARQFPNYSSELNVNALLLGDSALYLCASSLVGGRTEAFFGQGTRLTVV.

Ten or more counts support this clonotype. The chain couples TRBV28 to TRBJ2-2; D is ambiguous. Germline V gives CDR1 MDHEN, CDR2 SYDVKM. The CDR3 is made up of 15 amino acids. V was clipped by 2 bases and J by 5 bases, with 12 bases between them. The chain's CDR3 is CASSLSNRRTGELFF. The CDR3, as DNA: TGTGCCAGCAGTTTAAGTAATCGGCGAACCGGGGAGCTGTTTTTT.

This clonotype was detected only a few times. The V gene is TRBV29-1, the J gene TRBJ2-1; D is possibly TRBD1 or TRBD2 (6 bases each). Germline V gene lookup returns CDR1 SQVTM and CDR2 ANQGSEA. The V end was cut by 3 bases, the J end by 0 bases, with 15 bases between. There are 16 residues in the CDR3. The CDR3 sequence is CSVDGGRKASYNEQFF. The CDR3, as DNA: TGCAGCGTTGATGGGGGGCGGAAGGCCTCCTACAATGAGCAGTTCTTC.

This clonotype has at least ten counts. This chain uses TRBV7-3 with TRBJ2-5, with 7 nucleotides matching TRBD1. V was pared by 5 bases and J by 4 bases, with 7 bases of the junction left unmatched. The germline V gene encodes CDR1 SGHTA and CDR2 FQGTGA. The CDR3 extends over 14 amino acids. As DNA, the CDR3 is TGTGCCAGCAGCAGGTCCCCAGGGGGAGAGACCCAGTACTTC. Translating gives CASSRSPGGETQYF.

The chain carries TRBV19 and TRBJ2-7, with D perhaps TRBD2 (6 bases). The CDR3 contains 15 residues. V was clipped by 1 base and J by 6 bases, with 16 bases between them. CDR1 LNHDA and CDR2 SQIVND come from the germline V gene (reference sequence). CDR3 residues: CASSIVNEAEGEQYF. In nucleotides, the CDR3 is TGTGCCAGTAGTATAGTGAACGAAGCGGAGGGCGAGCAGTACTTC.

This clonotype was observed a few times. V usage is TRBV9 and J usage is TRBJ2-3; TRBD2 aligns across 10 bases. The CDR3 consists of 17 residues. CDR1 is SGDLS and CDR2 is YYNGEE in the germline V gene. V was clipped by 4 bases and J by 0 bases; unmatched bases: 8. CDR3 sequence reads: CASSPTLAGTSTDTQYF. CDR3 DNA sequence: TGTGCCAGCAGCCCCACACTAGCGGGGACTAGCACAGATACGCAGTATTTT.

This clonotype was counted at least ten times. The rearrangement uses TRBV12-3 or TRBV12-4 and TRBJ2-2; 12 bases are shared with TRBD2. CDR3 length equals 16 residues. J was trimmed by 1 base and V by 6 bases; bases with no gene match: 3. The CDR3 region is CASRLAGGRNTGELFF. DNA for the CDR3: TGTGCCAGCAGACTAGCGGGGGGCCGGAACACCGGGGAGCTGTTTTTT.